The rows below give T cell receptor beta chains drawn from one sample of a study of cytomegalovirus exposure and HLA in healthy donors. Only in-frame clones appear in the TCRdb table, and some are missing; sequencing was by immunoSEQ multiplex PCR. The data hold more than 95,000 clones, with roughly 18% observed a single time. Sequenced material: PBMCs. Receptors originate from a female donor in good health and CMV-seropositive. Both conserved end residues are part of each CDR3. D genes are given only for firm matches. Size is stated for part of the rows, as once, few or many counts, or as a class when the clone is expanded.

few,TRBJ1-4,.,TRBV28,TGTGCCAGCAGTTTGATGGGGAGTAATGAAAAACTGTTTTTT,CASSLMGSNEKLFF
few,TRBJ2-5,TRBD2,TRBV4-3,TGCGCCAGCAGCCCCCAGGGGGGGCGGAGCGGGGGGAACGTTCGGGAGACCCAGTACTTC,CASSPQGGRSGGNVRETQYF
.,TRBJ1-4,.,TRBV5-5,TGTGCCACACGCTACCGGGGGGCCCCGGGTGAAAAACTGTTTTTT,CATRYRGAPGEKLFF
.,TRBJ1-2,.,TRBV7-9,TGTGCCAGCAGCTTAGGTCGCGGGGGCAACTATGGCTACACCTTC,CASSLGRGGNYGYTF
.,TRBJ2-1,TRBD2,TRBV4-1,TGCGCCAGCAGCCAGGCCACCGGAGGCGGGAGGGTCGACAATGAGCAGTTCTTC,CASSQATGGGRVDNEQFF
.,TRBJ1-2,.,TRBV9,TGTGCCAGCAGCCCCGGACAGCTTTATGGCTACACCTTC,CASSPGQLYGYTF
.,TRBJ2-2,TRBD1,TRBV4-1,TGCGCCAGCAGCCATAGACAGGGGGGAACGAACACCGGGGAGCTGTTTTTT,CASSHRQGGTNTGELFF
few,TRBJ2-7,TRBD2,TRBV5-1,TGCGCCAGCAGGACTAGCGGACTATACGAGCAGTACTTC,CASRTSGLYEQYF
.,TRBJ2-7,TRBD1,TRBV9,TGTGCCAGTCACGAACAGGGGCAGTTCTACGAGCAGTACTTC,CASHEQGQFYEQYF
few,TRBJ2-3,TRBD1,TRBV5-6,TGTGCCAGCAGGGACAGGGGGCGTGGCACAGATACGCAGTATTTT,CASRDRGRGTDTQYF
.,TRBJ2-7,.,TRBV30,TGTGCCTGGAGTTTCCGGGACATTCCCTACGAGCAGTACTTC,CAWSFRDIPYEQYF
.,TRBJ1-1,.,TRBV10-2,TGCGCCAGCAGTGAAGCGGGACCAGGCGGTGAAGCTTTCTTT,CASSEAGPGGEAFF
few,TRBJ2-7,TRBD2,TRBV6-1,TGTGCCAGCAGTGACCCATGGCGGGGGGGAAGCTACGAGCAGTACTTC,CASSDPWRGGSYEQYF
.,TRBJ2-5,TRBD2,TRBV5-1,TGCGCCAGCAGCTTGGGAAGCGGGGGGCCTTCTTGGACCCAGTACTTC,CASSLGSGGPSWTQYF
.,TRBJ2-1,TRBD2,TRBV7-9,TGTGCCAGCAGCTTATGGATGGGACTAGCGGGAGTTGATAATGAGCAGTTCTTC,CASSLWMGLAGVDNEQFF
.,TRBJ1-2,.,TRBV7-2,TGTGCCAGCAGCTTAGTTGCAGGCGGGGGCTACACCTTC,CASSLVAGGGYTF
few,TRBJ2-5,.,TRBV5-6,TGTGCCAGCAGCCCGGAAGGAGGGGAGACCCAGTACTTC,CASSPEGGETQYF
few,TRBJ2-3,.,TRBV9,TGTGCCAGCGGGGCGGCAGATACGCAGTATTTT,CASGAADTQYF
.,TRBJ2-5,TRBD2,TRBV28,TGTGCCAGCAGTCCCTCCCGCCGCGGGAGGAGTTGGGGCCAAGAGACCCAGTACTTC,CASSPSRRGRSWGQETQYF
.,TRBJ2-5,.,TRBV2,TGTGCCAGCAGCGAAGGAAGACTAGAGACCCAGTACTTC,CASSEGRLETQYF
.,TRBJ2-7,.,TRBV5-6,TGTGCCAGCAGCTTGTATACCTACGAGCAGTACTTC,CASSLYTYEQYF
.,TRBJ2-1,.,TRBV7-2,TGTGCCAGCAGCCCCCAACTGGGGCGTGGGCACAATGAGCAGTTCTTC,CASSPQLGRGHNEQFF
.,TRBJ2-2,.,TRBV19,TGTGCCAGTAGTACACAAATTTTGACCGGGGAGCTGTTTTTT,CASSTQILTGELFF
.,TRBJ2-1,TRBD1,TRBV29-1,TGCAGCGTTTTGGGAGGGACAGGGGAATACAATGAGCAGTTCTTC,CSVLGGTGEYNEQFF
few,TRBJ2-7,TRBD1,TRBV2,TGTGCCAGCAAAACACGGACAGGTCGCTACGAGCAGTACTTC,CASKTRTGRYEQYF
.,TRBJ1-5,.,TRBV7-2,TGTGCCAGCATGACACGGGGGAATCGCAATCAGCCCCAGCATTTT,CASMTRGNRNQPQHF
.,TRBJ2-3,.,TRBV27,TGTGCCAGCAGTTTACCAGGGCCAGATACGCAGTATTTT,CASSLPGPDTQYF
.,TRBJ2-6,.,TRBV5-5,TGTGCCAGCAGCTTGGCCATCGTGGAGATGACTGGGGCCAACGTCCTGACTTTC,CASSLAIVEMTGANVLTF
.,TRBJ2-7,.,TRBV5-6,TGTGCCAGCAGCTTTCTGGGCCGGGGCTACGAGCAGTACTTC,CASSFLGRGYEQYF
few,TRBJ1-5,TRBD1,TRBV4-2,TGTGCCAGCAGCCAGATCCTCGGACAGGCCGTCAATCAGCCCCAGCATTTT,CASSQILGQAVNQPQHF
.,TRBJ2-7,TRBD1,TRBV7-8,TGTGCCAGCAGCTTCGGGACAGGCTACGAGCAGTACTTC,CASSFGTGYEQYF
.,TRBJ2-7,TRBD1,TRBV29-1,TGCAGCGTCCGATCAGGGGGCGCGTCCTACGAGCAGTACTTC,CSVRSGGASYEQYF
.,TRBJ2-5,TRBD2,TRBV7-2,TGTGCCAGCAGCTCTAACGGGGGGCAAGAGACCCAGTACTTC,CASSSNGGQETQYF
.,TRBJ1-1,.,TRBV6-5,TGTGCCAGCAGGCAGGGATTGAACACTGAAGCTTTCTTT,CASRQGLNTEAFF
.,TRBJ2-5,TRBD1,TRBV7-7,TGTGCTAGCAGCCAAGACAGGGGGGTACAAGAGACCCAGTACTTC,CASSQDRGVQETQYF
few,TRBJ2-3,TRBD1,TRBV7-9,TGTGCCAGCAGCTTCGACAGGGGGACAGATACGCAGTATTTT,CASSFDRGTDTQYF
.,TRBJ1-2,.,TRBV28,TGTGCCAGCAGTTATGGGGGGGGGTCGATGTATGGCTACACCTTC,CASSYGGGSMYGYTF
few,TRBJ1-2,.,TRBV5-6,TGTGCCAGCAGCTTGGGAACATTTGGCTACACCTTC,CASSLGTFGYTF
.,TRBJ1-1,TRBD1,TRBV6-5,TGTGCCAGCAGAAGGCAGGGGGCGAACACTGAAGCTTTCTTT,CASRRQGANTEAFF
.,TRBJ1-1,.,TRBV2,TGTGCCAGCAGTGAAGCGCCAGGGTCGGCTTTCTTT,CASSEAPGSAFF
few,TRBJ1-3,.,TRBV7-8,TGTGCCAGCAGCTTTCTAGGAAACACCATATATTTT,CASSFLGNTIYF
.,TRBJ2-1,.,TRBV5-1,TGCGCCAGCAGCTTGTCGAGCGGCTCCTACAATGAGCAGTTCTTC,CASSLSSGSYNEQFF